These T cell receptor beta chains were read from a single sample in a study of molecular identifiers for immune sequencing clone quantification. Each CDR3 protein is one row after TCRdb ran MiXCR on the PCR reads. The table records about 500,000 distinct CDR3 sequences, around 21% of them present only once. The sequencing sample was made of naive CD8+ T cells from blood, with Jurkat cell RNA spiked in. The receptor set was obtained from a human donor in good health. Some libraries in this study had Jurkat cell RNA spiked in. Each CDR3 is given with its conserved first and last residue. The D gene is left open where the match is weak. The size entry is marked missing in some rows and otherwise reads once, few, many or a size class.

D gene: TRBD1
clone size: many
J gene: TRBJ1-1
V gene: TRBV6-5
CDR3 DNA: TGTGCCAGCAGTTACTTACAGGGGGCGCGGGGCACTGAAGCTTTCTTT
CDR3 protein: CASSYLQGARGTEAFF

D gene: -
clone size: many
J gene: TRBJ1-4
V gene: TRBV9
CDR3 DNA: TGTGCCAGCAGCCCCGGAGGGGGACCTCCTGAAAAACTGTTTTTT
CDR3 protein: CASSPGGGPPEKLFF

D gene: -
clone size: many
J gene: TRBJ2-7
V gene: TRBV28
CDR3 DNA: TGTGCCAGCAGCGACATTCGCCCGGGGGACGAGCAGTACTTC
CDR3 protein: CASSDIRPGDEQYF

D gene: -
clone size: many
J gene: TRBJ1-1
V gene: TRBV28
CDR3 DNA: TGTGCCAGCAGATTTACAGAGAACACTGAAGCTTTCTTT
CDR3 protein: CASRFTENTEAFF

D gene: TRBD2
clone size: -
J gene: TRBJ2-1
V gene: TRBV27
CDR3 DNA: TGTGCCAGCAGTTTAACACCCGCTAGCGGTTCCTACAGTGAGCAGTTCTTC
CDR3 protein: CASSLTPASGSYSEQFF

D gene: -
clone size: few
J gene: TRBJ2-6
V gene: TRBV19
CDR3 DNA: TGTGCCAGTAGCACCTTCGAAGGTGGGGCCAACGTCCTGACTTTC
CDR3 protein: CASSTFEGGANVLTF

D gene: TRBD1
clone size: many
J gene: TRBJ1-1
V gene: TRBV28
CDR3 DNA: TGTGCCAGCAGAAAACAGGGGTACACTGAAGCTTTCTTT
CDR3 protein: CASRKQGYTEAFF

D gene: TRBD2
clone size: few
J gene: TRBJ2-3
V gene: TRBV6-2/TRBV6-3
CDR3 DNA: TGTGCCAGCAGCTCCTGGGACTACCGGGGGGGCACAGATACGCAGTATTTT
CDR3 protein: CASSSWDYRGGTDTQYF

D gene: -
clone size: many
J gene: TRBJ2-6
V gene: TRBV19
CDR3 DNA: TGTGCCAGCAGCTCTGGGGCCAACGTCCTGACTTTC
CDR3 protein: CASSSGANVLTF

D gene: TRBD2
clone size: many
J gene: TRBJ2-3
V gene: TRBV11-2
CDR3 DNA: TGTGCCAGCAGTGGGCTAGCGGGAAGCACAGATACGCAGTATTTT
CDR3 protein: CASSGLAGSTDTQYF

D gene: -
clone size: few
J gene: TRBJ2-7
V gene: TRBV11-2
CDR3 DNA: TGTGCCAGCCGAGGGGCTAGCGTACACTACGAGCAGTACTTC
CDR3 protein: CASRGASVHYEQYF

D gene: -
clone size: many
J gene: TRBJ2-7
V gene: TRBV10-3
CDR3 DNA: TGTGCCATCGCTTTCCTAGACTACTCCTACGAGCAGTACTTC
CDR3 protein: CAIAFLDYSYEQYF

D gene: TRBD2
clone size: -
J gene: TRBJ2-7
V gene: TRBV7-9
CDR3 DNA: TGTGCCAGCAGCTCCCGACTAGCGGGAGAAGGCGAGCAGTACTTC
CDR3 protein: CASSSRLAGEGEQYF

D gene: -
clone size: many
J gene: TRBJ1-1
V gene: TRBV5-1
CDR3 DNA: TGCGCCAGCAGCTTGGCCTCCTTAGGAGGCACTGAAGCTTTCTTT
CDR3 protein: CASSLASLGGTEAFF

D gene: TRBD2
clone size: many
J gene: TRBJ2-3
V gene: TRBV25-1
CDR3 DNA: TGTGCCAGCAGTGAAGGTCTTCTGGCGGGAGAGGGCTCAGATACGCAGTATTTT
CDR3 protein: CASSEGLLAGEGSDTQYF

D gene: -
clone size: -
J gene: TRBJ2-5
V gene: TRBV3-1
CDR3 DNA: TGTGCCAGCAGCCAATATAGAACGGGGAAGTACCAAGAGACCCAGTACTTC
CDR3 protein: CASSQYRTGKYQETQYF

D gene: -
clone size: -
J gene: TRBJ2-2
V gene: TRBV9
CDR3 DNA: TGTGCCAGCAGCCCTCCCGGTAGCAGGGGAAACACCGGGGAGCTGTTTTTT
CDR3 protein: CASSPPGSRGNTGELFF

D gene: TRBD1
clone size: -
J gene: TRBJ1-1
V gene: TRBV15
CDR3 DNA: TGTGCCACCAGCAGGGGGACAGGGAGAACTGAAGCTTTCTTT
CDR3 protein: CATSRGTGRTEAFF

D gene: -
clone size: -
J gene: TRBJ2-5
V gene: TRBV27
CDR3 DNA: TGTGCCAGCAGGTCAGGGTCGTCGGCCCAGCACTTC
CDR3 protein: CASRSGSSAQHF

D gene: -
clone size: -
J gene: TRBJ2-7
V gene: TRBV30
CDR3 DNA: TGTGCCTGGAGTCGGGGGCCCTACGAGCAGTACTTC
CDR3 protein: CAWSRGPYEQYF

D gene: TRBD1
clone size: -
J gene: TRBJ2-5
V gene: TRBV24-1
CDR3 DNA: TGTGCCACCAGTGGGGCCGGACAGGGGTTCGGAGAGACCCAGTACTTC
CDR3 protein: CATSGAGQGFGETQYF

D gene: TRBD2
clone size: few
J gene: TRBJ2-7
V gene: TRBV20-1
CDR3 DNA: TGCAGTGCTAGAGTTTACGGGACTAACCCTTACGAGCAGTACTTC
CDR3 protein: CSARVYGTNPYEQYF

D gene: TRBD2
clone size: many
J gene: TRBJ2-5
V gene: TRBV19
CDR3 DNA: TGTGCCAGCACCAAGACTAGCGGGAGTCAAGAGACCCAGTACTTC
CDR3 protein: CASTKTSGSQETQYF

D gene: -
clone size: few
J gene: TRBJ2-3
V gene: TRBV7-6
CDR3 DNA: TGTGCCAGCAGCTTAGGGGCGTTGGGGGATACGCAGTATTTT
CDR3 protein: CASSLGALGDTQYF

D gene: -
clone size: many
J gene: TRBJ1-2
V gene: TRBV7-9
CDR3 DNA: TGTGCCAGCAGCTTCGAGGGAGGCTATGGCTACACCTTC
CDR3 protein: CASSFEGGYGYTF

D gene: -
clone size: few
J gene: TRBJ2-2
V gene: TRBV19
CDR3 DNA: TGTGCCAGTAGTATTGGGTTTCCCGGGGAGCTGTTTTTT
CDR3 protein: CASSIGFPGELFF

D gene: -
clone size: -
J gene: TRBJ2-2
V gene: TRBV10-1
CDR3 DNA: TGCGCCAGCAGTGACCCCCCTGGCGGGGAGCTGTTTTTT
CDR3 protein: CASSDPPGGELFF

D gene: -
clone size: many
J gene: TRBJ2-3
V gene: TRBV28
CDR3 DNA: TGTGCCAGCAGGAAATGGGGGGGGCTAGGCACAGATACGCAGTATTTT
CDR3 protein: CASRKWGGLGTDTQYF

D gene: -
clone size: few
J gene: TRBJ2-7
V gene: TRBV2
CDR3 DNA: TGTGCCAGCAGTGAAGCGTCGGGATGGAGTGGATACGAGCAGTACTTC
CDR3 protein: CASSEASGWSGYEQYF

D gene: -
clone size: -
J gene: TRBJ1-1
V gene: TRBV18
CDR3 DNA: TGTGCCAGCTCACCACCGGGAGAGGCTGAAGCTTTCTTT
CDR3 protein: CASSPPGEAEAFF

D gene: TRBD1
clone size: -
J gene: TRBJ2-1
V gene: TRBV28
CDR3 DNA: TGTGCCAGCAGTTCCCCGGGACAGGGGTGGAATGAGCAGTTCTTC
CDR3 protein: CASSSPGQGWNEQFF

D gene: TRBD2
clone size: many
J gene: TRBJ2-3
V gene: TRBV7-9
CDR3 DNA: TGTGCCAGCAGCCCAGGACTAGCGGAGAGCACAGATACGCAGTATTTT
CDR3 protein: CASSPGLAESTDTQYF

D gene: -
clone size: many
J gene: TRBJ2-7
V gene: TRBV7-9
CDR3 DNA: TGTGCCAGCAGCCCGACCCGGGGGGCAAACGAGCAGTACTTC
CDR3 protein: CASSPTRGANEQYF